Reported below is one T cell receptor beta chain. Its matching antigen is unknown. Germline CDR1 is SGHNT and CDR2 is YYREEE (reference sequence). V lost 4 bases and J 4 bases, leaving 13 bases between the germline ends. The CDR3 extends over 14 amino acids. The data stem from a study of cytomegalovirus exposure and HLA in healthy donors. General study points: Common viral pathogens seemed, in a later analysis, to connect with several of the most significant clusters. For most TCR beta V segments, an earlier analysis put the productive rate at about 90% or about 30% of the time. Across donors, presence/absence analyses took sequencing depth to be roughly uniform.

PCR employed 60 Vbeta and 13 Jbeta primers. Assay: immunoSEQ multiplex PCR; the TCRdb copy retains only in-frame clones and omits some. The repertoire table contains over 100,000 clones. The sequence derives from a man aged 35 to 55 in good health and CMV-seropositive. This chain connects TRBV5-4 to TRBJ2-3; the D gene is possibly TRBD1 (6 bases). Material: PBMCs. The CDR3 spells CASSLQGSADTQYF. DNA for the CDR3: TGTGCCAGCAGCCTACAGGGCAGCGCAGATACGCAGTATTTT.